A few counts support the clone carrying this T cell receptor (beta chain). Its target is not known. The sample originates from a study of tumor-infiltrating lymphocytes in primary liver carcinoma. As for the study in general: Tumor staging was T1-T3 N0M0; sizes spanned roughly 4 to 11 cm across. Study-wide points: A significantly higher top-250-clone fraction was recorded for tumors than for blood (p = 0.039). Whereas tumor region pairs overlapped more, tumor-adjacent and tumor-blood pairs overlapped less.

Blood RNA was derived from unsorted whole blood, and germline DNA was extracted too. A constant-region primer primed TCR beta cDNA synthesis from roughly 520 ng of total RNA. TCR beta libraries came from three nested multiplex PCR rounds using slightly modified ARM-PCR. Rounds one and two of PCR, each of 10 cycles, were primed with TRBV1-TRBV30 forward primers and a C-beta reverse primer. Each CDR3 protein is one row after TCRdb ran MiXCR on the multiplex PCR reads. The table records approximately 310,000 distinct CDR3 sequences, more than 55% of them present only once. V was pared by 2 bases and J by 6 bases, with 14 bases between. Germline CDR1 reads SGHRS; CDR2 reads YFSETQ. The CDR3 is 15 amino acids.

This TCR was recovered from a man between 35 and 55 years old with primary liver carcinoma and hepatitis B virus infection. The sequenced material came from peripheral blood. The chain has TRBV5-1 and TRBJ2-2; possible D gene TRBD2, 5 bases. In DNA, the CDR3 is TGCGCCAGCAGCTTAAGCGGAGTAGGGTCCGGGGAGCTGTTTTTT. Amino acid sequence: CASSLSGVGSGELFF.